The T cell receptor beta chain under discussion was sequenced for a study of T cells in Graves' hyperthyroidism and ophthalmopathy. The CDR3 regions of TCR beta were amplified from RNA transcripts. A set of HTBI primers served as the primers for a first-round RT-PCR of the TCR CDR3. A single record per CDR3 protein comes from TCRdb applying MiXCR to the multiplex PCR reads. Among roughly 420,000 distinct CDR3 sequences listed, 12% to 15% were seen once. This clonotype was seen at least ten times. Germline-derived CDR1 and CDR2 are SGHRS and YFSETQ. The CDR3 is made up of 15 amino acids. V was clipped by 4 bases and J by 0 bases; unmatched bases: 5.

Sample: blood. The clonotype comes from a woman aged 18-30 years with Graves' hyperthyroidism. V gene TRBV5-1 combines with J gene TRBJ2-7, with 9 bases aligning to TRBD2. The CDR3: CASSETSGPSYEQYF. The CDR3 nucleotides read TGCGCCAGCAGCGAGACTAGCGGACCCTCCTACGAGCAGTACTTC.